Listed below are T cell receptor beta chains from one sample, sequenced in a study of blood T cell repertoires in COVID-19. Clones were read by immunoSEQ multiplex PCR, and TCRdb kept only the in-frame ones, dropping some. The repertoire holds fewer than 200,000 clones, with 84% as singletons. Sequencing was carried out using PBMCs or T cells enriched from blood (not recorded which). These receptors originate from a man aged 45-65 years who had recovered from COVID-19. CDR3s include the opening cysteine and the closing phenylalanine or tryptophan. A D gene is named only where the DNA matches it firmly. Clone size is not always given. Where it is, it says once, few, many or a class for expanded clones.

J | V | D | size | DNA | CDR3
TRBJ2-1 | TRBV2 | TRBD2 | once | TGTGCCAGCAGTGAACGGGGGGGCCGGACGGAGCAGTTCTTC | CASSERGGRTEQFF
TRBJ1-1 | TRBV10-2 | TRBD1 | NA | TGCGCCAGCCGCGTAGCCAGACAGGGGAACACTGAAGCTTTCTTT | CASRVARQGNTEAFF
TRBJ1-6 | TRBV12-3/TRBV12-4 | TRBD1 | NA | TGTGCCAGCAGCCCCGGGACAGGGTACCTCCACTTT | CASSPGTGYLHF
TRBJ1-5 | TRBV28 | NA | NA | TGTGCCAGCAGCGCGGCGGGGAACCAGCCCCAGCATTTT | CASSAAGNQPQHF
TRBJ1-5 | TRBV12-3/TRBV12-4 | NA | NA | TGTGCCAGCAGTGTAACAGGCTGGGGGGCCCAGCATTTT | CASSVTGWGAQHF
TRBJ1-2 | TRBV30 | TRBD1 | NA | TGTGCCTGGTATAGGGACAGGAACTATGGCTACACCTTC | CAWYRDRNYGYTF
TRBJ1-2 | TRBV28 | NA | NA | TGTGCCAGCAGTTTAGTAGCAGCGGTAGATGGCTACACCTTC | CASSLVAAVDGYTF
TRBJ2-1 | TRBV4-1 | TRBD1 | NA | TGCGCCAGCAGCCAAGGCACAGGACAGGGGAGGAATGAGCAGTTCTTC | CASSQGTGQGRNEQFF
TRBJ1-1 | TRBV29-1 | NA | NA | TGCAGCGTTAAAACAGCGAACACTGAAGCTTTCTTT | CSVKTANTEAFF
TRBJ2-4 | TRBV7-9 | NA | NA | TGTGCCAGCAGCATCGCCGGGGGAGCCAAAAACATTCAGTACTTC | CASSIAGGAKNIQYF
TRBJ2-7 | TRBV6-5 | TRBD1 | medium-sized | TGTGCCAGCAGTTACTCGGGACAGGGCGAGCAGTACTTC | CASSYSGQGEQYF
TRBJ1-2 | TRBV5-1 | NA | NA | TGCGCCAGCAGCTTGAAGGGGGACAACTATGGCTACACCTTC | CASSLKGDNYGYTF
TRBJ2-7 | TRBV5-1 | TRBD2 | NA | TGCGCCAGCAGCGGATCTATAAACCCCGTGGGAGGGTCCTACGAGCAGTACTTC | CASSGSINPVGGSYEQYF
TRBJ1-6 | TRBV7-9 | NA | once | TGTGCCAGCAGCTCCACAGCCTCCCACTCACCCCTCCACTTT | CASSSTASHSPLHF
TRBJ2-1 | TRBV7-2 | NA | once | TGTGCCAGCAGCTTCATCCTCGGCTCCTACAATGAGCAGTTCTTC | CASSFILGSYNEQFF
TRBJ1-2 | TRBV28 | NA | NA | TGTGCCAGCAGTTCTCACACCAGGATTAACTATGGCTACACCTTC | CASSSHTRINYGYTF
TRBJ2-3 | TRBV29-1 | NA | few | TGCAGCGTTGATTGGGACAGCGGGCATACGCAGTATTTT | CSVDWDSGHTQYF
TRBJ1-1 | TRBV10-3 | NA | few | TGTGCCATCAGTGACAGGGGCCTGGAAGCTTTCTTT | CAISDRGLEAFF
TRBJ1-1 | TRBV24-1 | TRBD1 | NA | TGTGCCACCAGGGACAGGGGTTCCACTGAAGCTTTCTTT | CATRDRGSTEAFF
TRBJ2-7 | TRBV28 | TRBD1 | once | TGTGCCAGCAGTGGTCCCGGGACAGGGAACTACGAGCAGTACTTC | CASSGPGTGNYEQYF
TRBJ1-5 | TRBV4-1 | TRBD1 | NA | TGCGCCAGCAGCCACCCAGGGGGCAGCAATCAGCCCCAGCATTTT | CASSHPGGSNQPQHF
TRBJ1-1 | TRBV29-1 | NA | few | TGCAGCGTTCGGTCAAGCATGAACACTGAAGCTTTCTTT | CSVRSSMNTEAFF
TRBJ2-5 | TRBV29-1 | TRBD2 | many | TGCAGCGCCGCCGGGCTAGCGGGGCGAGAGACCCAGTACTTC | CSAAGLAGRETQYF
TRBJ1-1 | TRBV5-5 | NA | NA | TGTGCCAGCAGCGGACAAATCAACACTGAAGCTTTCTTT | CASSGQINTEAFF
TRBJ2-1 | TRBV11-2 | TRBD2 | NA | TGTGCCAGCAGCTTAGCAGGGACTAGCGGGGTATTCTCCTACAATGAGCAGTTCTTC | CASSLAGTSGVFSYNEQFF
TRBJ2-1 | TRBV19 | NA | NA | TGTGCCAGTAGTATTGGGGGGTTAACCTACAATGAGCAGTTCTTC | CASSIGGLTYNEQFF
TRBJ2-3 | TRBV5-1 | NA | NA | TGCGCCAGCAGCTTGTTTGGGGGGGCTAGCACAGATACGCAGTATTTT | CASSLFGGASTDTQYF
TRBJ1-5 | TRBV6-2/TRBV6-3 | TRBD1 | NA | TGTGCCAGCAGCCCAGGGGGCCGGAGCAATCAGCCCCAGCATTTT | CASSPGGRSNQPQHF
TRBJ1-4 | TRBV7-9 | TRBD1 | NA | TGTGCCAGTCAACAGGGGTTGGGGGCAACTAATGAAAAACTGTTTTTT | CASQQGLGATNEKLFF
TRBJ1-1 | TRBV11-2 | TRBD1 | NA | TGTGCCAGCAGCTCGAATACCTACAGGGGGCTCATGAACACTGAAGCTTTCTTT | CASSSNTYRGLMNTEAFF
TRBJ1-5 | TRBV11-3 | NA | NA | TGTGCCAGCAGCTTAGCGGATCAGCCCCAGCATTTT | CASSLADQPQHF
TRBJ2-7 | TRBV4-3 | TRBD1 | few | TGCGCCAGCAGCCCGGATTCTACGGGACAGGGCTCGCCGCAGTACTTC | CASSPDSTGQGSPQYF
TRBJ2-3 | TRBV9 | TRBD2 | NA | TGTGCCAGCAGCTTTGGACTAGCGGGGGCCCCAGGCACAGATACGCAGTATTTT | CASSFGLAGAPGTDTQYF
TRBJ2-3 | TRBV6-5 | NA | NA | TGTGCCACTACGAGTGGAGCAGATACGCAGTATTTT | CATTSGADTQYF
TRBJ1-3 | TRBV7-6 | NA | NA | TGTGCCAGCAGCTTAGACAGGGCTGGAAACACCATATATTTT | CASSLDRAGNTIYF
TRBJ2-1 | TRBV30 | NA | many | TGTGCCTGGAGTGTCCGGAATGAGCAGTTCTTC | CAWSVRNEQFF
TRBJ2-4 | TRBV18 | TRBD1 | NA | TGTGCCAGCTCACCGGACCCACAGGGGCCTACTAGGGGCAAAAACATTCAGTACTTC | CASSPDPQGPTRGKNIQYF
TRBJ1-4 | TRBV5-1 | NA | NA | TGCGCCAGCAGCTTGGAAGGAGGGCGCCAGTTAAACGAAAAACTGTTTTTT | CASSLEGGRQLNEKLFF
TRBJ1-1 | TRBV5-6 | TRBD1 | few | TGTGCCAGCAGCTTGAAGGGGACAGAGAACACTGAAGCTTTCTTT | CASSLKGTENTEAFF
TRBJ2-3 | TRBV3-1/TRBV3-2 | TRBD2 | once | TGTGCCAGCAGCCCTACCCCGGGACTAACCACGGATACGCAGTATTTT | CASSPTPGLTTDTQYF
TRBJ2-7 | TRBV5-1 | NA | NA | TGCGCCAGCAGCGCGGGGAAGGGGCGCCCTTTCTCCTACGAGCAGTACTTC | CASSAGKGRPFSYEQYF
TRBJ1-5 | TRBV28 | NA | NA | TGTGCCAGCAGTCCCCCCAGTATCAATCAGCCCCAGCATTTT | CASSPPSINQPQHF
TRBJ2-2 | TRBV24-1 | NA | NA | TGTGCCACCAGTGAGGGAAAGGGGACCGGGGAGCTGTTTTTT | CATSEGKGTGELFF
TRBJ1-5 | TRBV2 | NA | NA | TGTGCCAGCAGTGGGTGGCAGGGCGCTCAGCCCCAGCATTTT | CASSGWQGAQPQHF
TRBJ1-1 | TRBV3-1/TRBV3-2 | NA | NA | TGTGCCAGCAGCCAAGGTAAGGGGTGGGGCATGAACACTGAAGCTTTCTTT | CASSQGKGWGMNTEAFF